This TCR beta chain was profiled in a study of OX40 agonist ivuxolimab in advanced cancers. V lost 3 bases, J lost 5 bases, and 7 bases stayed unmatched. The V gene's germline CDR1 is SGHRS and CDR2 YFSETQ. The CDR3 contains 15 residues. Patients were ruled out by autoimmune disease history or systemic immunosuppression. TCRdb's table, derived via immunoSEQ multiplex PCR, lists solely in-frame clones and lacks some. This table holds roughly 72,000 clones, roughly 89% found once. This TCR came from an adult with an advanced solid tumor such as melanoma, head and neck, liver or kidney cancer. Sequenced here: CD4+ or CD8+ T cells sorted from blood, sampled in a trial of the OX40 agonist ivuxolimab. The chain is built from TRBV5-1 and TRBJ2-3, with 9 bases fitting TRBD1. CDR3 nucleotides: TGCGCCAGCAGCTCCTACTGGACAGGGGAAGATACGCAGTATTTT. Translated, it gives CASSSYWTGEDTQYF.